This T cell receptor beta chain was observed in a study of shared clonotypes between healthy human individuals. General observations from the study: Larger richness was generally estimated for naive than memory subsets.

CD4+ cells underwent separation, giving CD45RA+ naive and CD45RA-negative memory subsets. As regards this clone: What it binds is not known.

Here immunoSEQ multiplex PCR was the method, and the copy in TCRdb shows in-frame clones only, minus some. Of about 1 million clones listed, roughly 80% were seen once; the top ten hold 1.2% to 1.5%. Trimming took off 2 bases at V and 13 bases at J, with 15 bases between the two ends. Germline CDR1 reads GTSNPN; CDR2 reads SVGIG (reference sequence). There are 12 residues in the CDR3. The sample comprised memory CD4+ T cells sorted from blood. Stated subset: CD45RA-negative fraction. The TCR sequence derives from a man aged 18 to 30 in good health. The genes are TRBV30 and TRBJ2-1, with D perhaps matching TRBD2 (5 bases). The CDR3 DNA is TGTGCCTGGAGTCCAGGAGCGGCCCCACAGTTCTTC. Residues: CAWSPGAAPQFF.